Presented here are 30 T cell receptor beta chains from one specimen sequenced in a study of response to subunit inactivated influenza vaccine. TCRdb independently ran MiXCR on the RT-PCR reads; one entry per CDR3 protein. The table includes a few hundred thousand distinct CDR3 sequences, 14% detected once. This specimen was PBMCs from blood, taken about 13 days after vaccination. Receptors were obtained from a man in his forties or fifties who received an inactivated influenza vaccine.

This clonotype was seen a few times. The rearrangement links TRBV28 to TRBJ2-3; tentatively, D is TRBD1 (6 bases). CDR1 MDHEN and CDR2 SYDVKM come from the germline V gene. V lost 5 bases, J lost 1 base, and 13 bases lay in between. This CDR3 region has 15 residues. CDR3 nucleotides: TGTGCCAGCAGTCCACGGACAGCGCGCACAGATACGCAGTATTTT. Translation gives CASSPRTARTDTQYF.

The genes are TRBV6-5 and TRBJ2-7; tentative D call: TRBD2 (5 bases). The CDR3 has 13 residues. The V gene's germline CDR1 is MNHEY and CDR2 SVGAGI. With 4 bases removed from V and 5 bases from J, the gap between germline ends came to 12 bases. The CDR3 is CASSFTYGDEQYF. In DNA form, the CDR3 reads TGTGCCAGCAGTTTCACCTACGGGGACGAGCAGTACTTC.

This clonotype came up a few times. This chain connects TRBV29-1 to TRBJ2-1, with 13 bases aligning to TRBD2. Losses at the gene ends were 1 base for V and 12 bases for J; bases not matched to a gene: 3. CDR1 SQVTM and CDR2 ANQGSEA come from the germline V gene. The CDR3 has 13 amino acids. The chain's CDR3 is CSVEARLAGGQFF. The CDR3 coding sequence is TGCAGCGTTGAAGCTAGACTAGCGGGAGGGCAGTTCTTC.

Only one count was recorded for this clonotype. This chain joins TRBV19 and TRBJ1-1; D is unresolved. Germline V gene sequence: CDR1 LNHDA, CDR2 SQIVND (reference sequence). V lost 6 bases and J 7 bases, leaving 9 bases between the germline ends. The CDR3 has 11 amino acids. The CDR3 is CASSKEIEAFF. The CDR3 DNA is TGTGCCAGTAGCAAGGAGATTGAAGCTTTCTTT.

This clonotype was counted between two and nine times. This chain links TRBV7-3 with TRBJ1-1; D remains ambiguous. In germline, CDR1 is SGHTA, CDR2 FQGTGA. Deletions cut 4 bases from V and 6 bases from J, with 12 bases between. The CDR3 sequence is 13 residues long. CDR3 region: CASSSEGKPEAFF. CDR3 DNA: TGTGCCAGCAGCTCAGAAGGAAAGCCTGAAGCTTTCTTT.

This clonotype has more than one count but fewer than ten. This chain uses TRBV20-1 with TRBJ2-2; a weak D match, TRBD1 (5 bases). The CDR3 sequence is 12 residues long. V shed 4 bases and J shed 11 bases, with 14 bases lying between them. Germline CDR1 reads DFQATT; CDR2 reads SNEGSKA (reference sequence). The CDR3 spells CSANDQRTELFF. The CDR3 DNA sequence: TGCAGTGCTAACGACCAACGGACAGAGCTGTTTTTT.

This clonotype was recorded a few times. The rearrangement uses TRBV9 and TRBJ2-1, with no clear D. V lost 4 bases and J 4 bases, leaving 12 bases between the germline ends. From germline, CDR1 is SGDLS and CDR2 YYNGEE. CDR3 size: 14 residues. CDR3 protein: CASSYLTEYNEQFF. Written as DNA, the CDR3 is TGTGCCAGCAGCTACCTGACGGAGTACAATGAGCAGTTCTTC. The variable domain in full, with the rest retrieved from reference TRBV9 and TRBJ2-1, is DSGVTQTPKHLITATGQRVTLRCSPRSGDLSVYWYQQSLDQGLQFLIQYYNGEERAKGNILERFSAQQFPDLHSELNLSSLELGDSALYFCASSYLTEYNEQFFGPGTRLTVL.

The chain carries TRBV9 and TRBJ2-5, with D possibly matching TRBD2 (6 bases). CDR1 SGDLS and CDR2 YYNGEE come from the germline V gene. The germline V and J ends were trimmed by 1 base and 5 bases, with 9 bases remaining between them. The CDR3 extends over 13 amino acids. The chain's CDR3 is CASSVTSRETQYF. Written as DNA, the CDR3 is TGTGCCAGCAGCGTAACTAGCCGGGAGACCCAGTACTTC.

A single count supports this clonotype. The V and J genes are TRBV19 and TRBJ1-5; unclear D gene. V lost 2 bases and J lost 4, with 12 bases in between. The CDR3 loop spans 15 amino acids. Germline V lookup: CDR1 LNHDA, CDR2 SQIVND (reference sequence). In DNA form, the CDR3 reads TGTGCCAGTAGTATATCGGGAGATAGTAATCAGCCCCAGCATTTT. Residues: CASSISGDSNQPQHF.

The rearrangement uses TRBV5-1 and TRBJ2-5, with D unclear. The CDR3 contains 13 residues. V lost 3 bases, J lost 2 bases, and 8 bases lay in between. Germline-derived CDR1 and CDR2 are SGHRS and YFSETQ. The DNA of the CDR3 is TGCGCCAGCAGCTCATACCCGCAAGAGACCCAGTACTTC. Translation: CASSSYPQETQYF.

This chain links TRBV7-8 with TRBJ2-7; D might be TRBD1 or TRBD2, each matching 5 bases. The CDR3 is made up of 14 amino acids. V was shortened by 0 bases and J by 7 bases, with 13 bases between the two germline ends. In germline, CDR1 is SGHVS, CDR2 FQNEAQ. The CDR3 is CASSLAGTGFEQYF. The CDR3 DNA follows: TGTGCCAGCAGCTTAGCCGGGACGGGATTTGAGCAGTACTTC.

This chain uses TRBV20-1 with TRBJ1-1; D is ambiguous. V lost 6 bases, J lost 4 bases, and 15 bases lay in between. This CDR3 spans 13 amino acids. Germline V CDR1 and CDR2: DFQATT, SNEGSKA (reference sequence). CDR3 sequence: CSALLRTGTEAFF. CDR3 sequence (DNA): TGCAGTGCGTTACTCAGGACCGGCACTGAAGCTTTCTTT.

This clonotype was recorded a few times. The chain couples TRBV7-8 to TRBJ2-3; D is perhaps TRBD2 (6 bases). The CDR3 sequence is 16 residues long. Germline loops: CDR1 SGHVS, CDR2 FQNEAQ. V was pared by 5 bases and J by 0 bases, with 15 bases between. The CDR3 nucleotides read TGTGCCAGCAGCCCGATGGGACTCGTTAGCACAGATACGCAGTATTTT. This sequence encodes CASSPMGLVSTDTQYF.

The V call is TRBV7-9, the J call TRBJ1-2; D is uncertain. Germline V gives CDR1 SEHNR, CDR2 FQNEAQ (reference sequence). This CDR3 comprises 13 residues. Trimming cost V 3 bases and J 6 bases, with 11 bases left between them. CDR3 sequence: CASSFFSPDGYTF. In DNA, the CDR3 is TGTGCCAGCAGCTTTTTCTCTCCGGATGGCTACACCTTC.

CDR3 DNA: TGTGCCAGCAGCTCGGGGACAGGGCCCAGTACTGAAGCTTTCTTT. It specifies CASSSGTGPSTEAFF. The V gene is TRBV7-9, the J gene TRBJ1-1, with TRBD1 matching 9 bases. Germline V gives CDR1 SEHNR, CDR2 FQNEAQ (reference sequence). This CDR3 spans 15 amino acids. The junction had 8 bases not matched to a gene; V was cut back by 4 bases and J by 5 bases.

This clonotype was detected only a few times. V gene TRBV30 combines with J gene TRBJ1-6; no firm D call. Trimming took 0 bases from V and 11 from J, leaving 8 bases between them. Germline loops: CDR1 GTSNPN, CDR2 SVGIG (reference sequence). The CDR3 sequence is 12 residues long. This chain's CDR3 is CAWSVLLTPLHF. The CDR3 DNA follows: TGTGCCTGGAGTGTATTGCTCACACCCCTCCACTTT.

This clonotype was found a few times. V usage is TRBV6-1 and J usage is TRBJ2-7; 11 positions match TRBD2. CDR3 length equals 15 residues. Trimming took 4 bases from V and 2 from J; bases not matched to a gene: 4. Germline-derived CDR1 and CDR2 are MNHNS and SASEGT. CDR3 loop: CASSGLAGGAYEQYF. CDR3 DNA: TGTGCCAGCAGTGGGTTAGCGGGAGGGGCCTACGAGCAGTACTTC.

The gene calls are TRBV7-2 and TRBJ2-7; D perhaps matches TRBD1 (6 bases). This CDR3 comprises 16 residues. The germline V gene has CDR1 SGHTA and CDR2 FQGNSA. With 5 bases removed from V and 3 bases from J, the gap between germline ends came to 20 bases. CDR3 DNA sequence: TGTGCCAGCAGCCCTCCCGTAGGTCAGGGGCGCTACGAGCAGTACTTC. Encoded protein: CASSPPVGQGRYEQYF.

The chain recombines TRBV7-9 with TRBJ2-5, with TRBD1 identical over 8 bases. V lost 0 bases to trimming and J lost 5 bases; unmatched junction nucleotides: 5. Germline V lookup: CDR1 SEHNR, CDR2 FQNEAQ (reference sequence). There are 15 residues in the CDR3. Written as DNA, the CDR3 is TGTGCCAGCAGCTTAGCCAGGGGGCTTGAGGAGACCCAGTACTTC. Its translation is CASSLARGLEETQYF. Full variable domain (rest looked up from reference TRBV7-9 and TRBJ2-5): DTGVSQNPRHKITKRGQNVTFRCDPISEHNRLYWYRQTLGQGPEFLTYFQNEAQLEKSRLLSDRFSAERPKGSFSTLEIQRTEQGDSAMYLCASSLARGLEETQYFGPGTRLLVL.

This clonotype was observed a handful of times. The chain recombines TRBV11-3 with TRBJ2-1; D remains unclear. Deletions cut 1 base from V and 7 bases from J, with 11 bases between. Germline V gene data show CDR1 as SGHNT and CDR2 as YENEEA. This CDR3 is 14 amino acids long. For the CDR3, the DNA is TGTGCCAGCAGCTTAGCGGAAGCCTCTAATGAGCAGTTCTTC. It translates to CASSLAEASNEQFF.

This chain uses TRBV20-1 with TRBJ2-1; tentatively, D is TRBD2 (6 bases). Germline loops: CDR1 DFQATT, CDR2 SNEGSKA (reference sequence). V lost 7 bases and J lost 7, with 20 bases in between. This CDR3 is 14 amino acids long. As DNA, the CDR3 is TGCAGTGTGATTGGACTAAATTCTCGAAATGAGCAGTTCTTC. Translation gives CSVIGLNSRNEQFF.

This clonotype was counted at least ten times. The gene calls are TRBV7-9 and TRBJ2-4, with a tentative D call TRBD1 (5 bases). Per germline, CDR1 SEHNR and CDR2 FQNEAQ (reference sequence). The CDR3 sequence is 14 residues long. Trimming removed 2 bases from V and 3 bases from J, with 8 bases in between. The CDR3 DNA follows: TGTGCCAGCAGCTTATCAGGGTTCAAAAACATTCAGTACTTC. This encodes CASSLSGFKNIQYF. Filled out from reference TRBV7-9 and TRBJ2-4, the complete variable domain reads DTGVSQNPRHKITKRGQNVTFRCDPISEHNRLYWYRQTLGQGPEFLTYFQNEAQLEKSRLLSDRFSAERPKGSFSTLEIQRTEQGDSAMYLCASSLSGFKNIQYFGAGTRLSVL.

The chain combines TRBV20-1 with TRBJ1-5; the D gene is possibly TRBD1 (5 bases). Trimming shortened V by 2 bases and J by 7 bases, and 15 bases separated the two germline ends. Per the germline V gene, CDR1 is DFQATT and CDR2 is SNEGSKA (reference sequence). The CDR3 covers 14 residues. CDR3 loop: CSARKGNWGQPQHF. The CDR3, as DNA: TGCAGTGCTAGAAAGGGGAATTGGGGACAGCCCCAGCATTTT.

This clonotype was recorded at least ten times. At one of its ends the junction is not consistent with the germline gene, which may arise from a read error. The chain uses TRBV4-2 and TRBJ1-1; D ambiguous. This CDR3 has 13 residues. Germline lookup yields CDR1 LGHNA and CDR2 YNFKEQ. The CDR3 sequence is CASSQVSEADAFF. The CDR3 DNA is TGTGCCAGCAGCCAAGTTTCTGAGGCTGATGCTTTCTTT.

This chain joins TRBV6-5 and TRBJ1-1; D is unresolved. Trimming pared 2 bases from V and 1 base from J, leaving 14 bases between. Germline CDR1 is MNHEY and CDR2 is SVGAGI. The CDR3 sequence is 16 residues long. The CDR3 reads CASSYHLWSGNTEAFF. CDR3 sequence (DNA): TGTGCCAGCAGTTACCACCTTTGGTCAGGGAACACTGAAGCTTTCTTT.

In this sample, this clonotype turned up many times. This chain joins TRBV24-1 and TRBJ1-5; the match to TRBD1 covers 8 bases. The CDR3 consists of 15 residues. V dropped 6 bases and J dropped 2; count of bases not matched to a gene: 5. Germline CDR1 is KGHDR and CDR2 is SFDVKD. CDR3 coding DNA: TGTGCCACCAGTCAACCGGGACAGGGCAATCAGCCCCAGCATTTT. It specifies CATSQPGQGNQPQHF.

The rearrangement uses TRBV5-1 and TRBJ2-7; 12 bases line up with TRBD1. Germline V gene data show CDR1 as SGHRS and CDR2 as YFSETQ. The CDR3 runs 14 residues. With V trimmed by 8 bases and J by 3 bases, 6 bases remained unmatched. CDR3 coding DNA: TGCGCCAGTGGGACAGGGGGCGTAATCTACGAGCAGTACTTC. It encodes CASGTGGVIYEQYF.

The chain combines TRBV29-1 with TRBJ2-7; 9 bases agree with TRBD2. This CDR3 is 13 amino acids long. Germline V gives CDR1 SQVTM, CDR2 ANQGSEA. The ends lost 6 bases at V and 5 bases at J; junction bases unmatched: 8. CDR3 in DNA: TGCAGCGTATTCGGGACTAGCTACCACGAGCAGTACTTC. This translates into CSVFGTSYHEQYF.

The chain carries TRBV4-3 and TRBJ2-5; D might be TRBD1 (6 bases). Between the trimmed V and J ends, which lost 6 bases and 5 bases, there was a span of 22 bases. Germline V gene lookup returns CDR1 LGHNA and CDR2 YSLEER. This CDR3 is built from 16 residues. For the CDR3, the DNA is TGCGCCAGCAGTAAGGGGGAAATCCTAGGTGGTGAGACCCAGTACTTC. Translation gives CASSKGEILGGETQYF.

The table lists this clonotype with many counts. This chain uses TRBV12-3 or TRBV12-4 with TRBJ2-3, with D uncertain. This CDR3 has 14 amino acids. V lost 2 bases and J 2 bases, leaving 8 bases between the germline ends. In nucleotides, the CDR3 is TGTGCCAGCAGTTTAACTGGAATCACAGATACGCAGTATTTT. It specifies CASSLTGITDTQYF.